This TCR beta chain was sequenced during a study of blood T cells in healthy people across ages. Study-wide findings and caveats: Long-lived donors had more naive CD4+ cells and higher diversity than aged donors.

A word on this clonotype: Its antigen is currently unknown.

Peripheral blood was drawn, around 9.4 milliliters per donor. A second PCR, run for about 7 to 11 cycles, used a sample-barcoded 5' primer plus a J-beta primer mix. TCRdb itself ran the 5' RACE reads through MiXCR, one entry per CDR3 protein. The sample lists about 1.1 million distinct CDR3 sequences; roughly two fifths were seen once. Trimming pared 5 bases from V and 1 base from J, leaving 17 bases between. CDR1 and CDR2 from the germline V gene are SEHNR and FQNEAQ (reference sequence). This CDR3 has 16 amino acids. The sequencing input was blood. V is TRBV7-9 and J is TRBJ1-2; D may be TRBD1 (6 bases). The TCR was taken from a man between 18 and 35 years old in good health. CDR3 nucleotide sequence: TGTGCCAGCAGCCCTCCGGCAGGGGCCCTTAACTATGGCTACACCTTC. Encoded protein: CASSPPAGALNYGYTF.